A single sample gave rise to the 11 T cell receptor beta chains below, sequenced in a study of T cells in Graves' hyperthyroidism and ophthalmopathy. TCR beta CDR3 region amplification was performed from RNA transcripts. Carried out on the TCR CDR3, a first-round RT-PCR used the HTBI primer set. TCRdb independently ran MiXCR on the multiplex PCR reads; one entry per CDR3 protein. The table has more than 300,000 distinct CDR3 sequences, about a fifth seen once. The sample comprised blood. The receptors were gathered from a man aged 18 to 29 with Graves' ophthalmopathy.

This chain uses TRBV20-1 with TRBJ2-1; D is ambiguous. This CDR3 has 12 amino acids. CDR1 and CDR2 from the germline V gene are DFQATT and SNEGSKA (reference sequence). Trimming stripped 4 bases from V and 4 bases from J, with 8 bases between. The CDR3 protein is CSATDRYNEQFF. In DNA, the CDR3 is TGCAGTGCTACGGACCGATACAATGAGCAGTTCTTC.

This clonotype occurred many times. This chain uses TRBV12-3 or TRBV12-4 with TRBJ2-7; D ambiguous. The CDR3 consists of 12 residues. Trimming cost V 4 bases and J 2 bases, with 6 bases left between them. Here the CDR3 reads CASSSIAYEQYF. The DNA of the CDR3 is TGTGCCAGCAGTTCCATAGCCTACGAGCAGTACTTC.

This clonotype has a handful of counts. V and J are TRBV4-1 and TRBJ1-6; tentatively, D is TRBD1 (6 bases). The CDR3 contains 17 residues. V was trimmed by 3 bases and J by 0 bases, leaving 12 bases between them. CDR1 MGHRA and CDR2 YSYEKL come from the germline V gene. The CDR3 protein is CASSQDRISSYNSPLHF. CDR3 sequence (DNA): TGCGCCAGCAGCCAGGACAGAATCAGCTCCTATAATTCACCCCTCCACTTT.

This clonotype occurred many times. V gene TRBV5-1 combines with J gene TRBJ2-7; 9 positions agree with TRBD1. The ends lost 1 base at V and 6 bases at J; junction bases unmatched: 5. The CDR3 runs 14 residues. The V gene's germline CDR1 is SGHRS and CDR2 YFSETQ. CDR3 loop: CASSLSGTGLEQYF. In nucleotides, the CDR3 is TGCGCCAGCAGCTTGTCTGGGACAGGGCTCGAGCAGTACTTC.

CDR3 DNA sequence: TGTGCCAGTAGTCACCCGGTGGAGAACATCTACGAGCAGTACTTC. Translating gives CASSHPVENIYEQYF. The chain uses TRBV19 and TRBJ2-7; D is undetermined. Germline V CDR1 and CDR2: LNHDA, SQIVND (reference sequence). This CDR3 is built from 15 residues. Trimming took 5 bases from V and 3 from J, leaving 17 bases between them.

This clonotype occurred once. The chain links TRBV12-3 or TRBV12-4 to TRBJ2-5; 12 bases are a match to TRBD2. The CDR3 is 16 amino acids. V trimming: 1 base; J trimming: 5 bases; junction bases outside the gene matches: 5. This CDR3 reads CASSLDLAGGWETQYF. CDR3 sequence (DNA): TGTGCCAGCAGTTTAGATCTAGCGGGGGGGTGGGAGACCCAGTACTTC.

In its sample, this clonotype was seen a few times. CDR3 amino acids: CASSPPGLHNSPLHF. In nucleotides, the CDR3 is TGTGCCAGCTCACCACCCGGACTCCATAATTCACCCCTCCACTTT. The rearrangement joins TRBV18 to TRBJ1-6; D unresolved. The CDR3 has 15 residues. V was clipped by 0 bases and J by 5 bases, with 8 bases between them. Germline CDR1 is KGHSH and CDR2 is LQKENI.

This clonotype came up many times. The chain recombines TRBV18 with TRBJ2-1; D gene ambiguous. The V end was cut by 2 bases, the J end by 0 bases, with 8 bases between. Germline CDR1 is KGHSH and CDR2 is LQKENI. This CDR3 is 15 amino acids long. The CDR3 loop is CASSPGQNSYNEQFF. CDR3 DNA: TGTGCCAGCTCACCAGGGCAGAACTCCTACAATGAGCAGTTCTTC.

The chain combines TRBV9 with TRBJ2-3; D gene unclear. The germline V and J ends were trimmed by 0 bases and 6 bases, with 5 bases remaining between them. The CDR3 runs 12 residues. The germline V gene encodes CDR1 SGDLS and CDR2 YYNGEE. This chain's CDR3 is CASSVERDTQYF. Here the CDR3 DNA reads TGTGCCAGCAGCGTAGAAAGGGATACGCAGTATTTT.

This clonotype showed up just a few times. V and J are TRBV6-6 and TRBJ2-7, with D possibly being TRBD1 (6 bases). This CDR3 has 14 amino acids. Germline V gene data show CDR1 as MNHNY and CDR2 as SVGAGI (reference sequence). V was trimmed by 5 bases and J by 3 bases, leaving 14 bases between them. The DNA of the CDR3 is TGTGCCAGCAGTCCTGGACAGAGCGGCTACGAGCAGTACTTC. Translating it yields CASSPGQSGYEQYF.

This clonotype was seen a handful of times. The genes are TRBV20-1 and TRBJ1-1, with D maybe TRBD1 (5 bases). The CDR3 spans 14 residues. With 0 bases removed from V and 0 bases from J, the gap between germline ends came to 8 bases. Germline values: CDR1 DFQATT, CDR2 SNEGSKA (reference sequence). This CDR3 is CSARDPRVNTEAFF. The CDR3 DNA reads TGCAGTGCTAGAGACCCCAGGGTGAACACTGAAGCTTTCTTT.